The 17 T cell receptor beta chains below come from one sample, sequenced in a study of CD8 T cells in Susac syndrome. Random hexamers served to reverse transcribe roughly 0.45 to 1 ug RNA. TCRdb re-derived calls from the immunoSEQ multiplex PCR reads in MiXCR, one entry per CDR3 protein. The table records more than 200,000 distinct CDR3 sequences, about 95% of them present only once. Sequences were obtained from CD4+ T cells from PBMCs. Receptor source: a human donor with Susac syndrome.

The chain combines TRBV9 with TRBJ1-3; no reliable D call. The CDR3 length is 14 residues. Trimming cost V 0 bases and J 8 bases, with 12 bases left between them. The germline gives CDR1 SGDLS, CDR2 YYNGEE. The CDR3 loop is CASSVDDGRDTIYF. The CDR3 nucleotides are TGTGCCAGCAGCGTAGACGACGGCCGGGACACCATATATTTT.

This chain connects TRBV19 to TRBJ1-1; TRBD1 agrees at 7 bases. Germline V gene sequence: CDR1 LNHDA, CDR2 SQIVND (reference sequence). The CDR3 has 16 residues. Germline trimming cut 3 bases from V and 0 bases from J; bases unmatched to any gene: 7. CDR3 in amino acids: CASSMAGQIMNTEAFF. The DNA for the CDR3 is TGTGCCAGTAGTATGGCGGGACAGATCATGAACACTGAAGCTTTCTTT.

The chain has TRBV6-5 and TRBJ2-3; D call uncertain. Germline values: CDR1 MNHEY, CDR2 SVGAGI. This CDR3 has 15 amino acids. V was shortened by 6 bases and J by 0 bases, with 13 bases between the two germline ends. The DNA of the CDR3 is TGTGCCAGCAGCCTCTCGAGTATTAGCACAGATACGCAGTATTTT. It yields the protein CASSLSSISTDTQYF.

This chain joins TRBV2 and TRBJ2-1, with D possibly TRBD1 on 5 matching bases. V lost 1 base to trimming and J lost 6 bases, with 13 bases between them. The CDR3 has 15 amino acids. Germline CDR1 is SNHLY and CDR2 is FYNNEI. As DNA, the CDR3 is TGTGCCAGCAGTGAAGAGGGGATAGGTGGCAATGAGCAGTTCTTC. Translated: CASSEEGIGGNEQFF.

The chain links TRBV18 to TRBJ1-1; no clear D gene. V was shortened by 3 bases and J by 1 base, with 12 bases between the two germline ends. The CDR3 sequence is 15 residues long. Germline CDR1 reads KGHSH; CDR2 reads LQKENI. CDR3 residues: CASSPYYTGNTEAFF. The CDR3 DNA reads TGTGCCAGCTCACCTTACTATACGGGGAACACTGAAGCTTTCTTT.

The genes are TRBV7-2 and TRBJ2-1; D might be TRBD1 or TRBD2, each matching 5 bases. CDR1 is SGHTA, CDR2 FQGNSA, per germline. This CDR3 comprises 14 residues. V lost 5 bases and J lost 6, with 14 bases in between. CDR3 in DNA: TGTGCCAGCAGCATCGACTATGGGACCAATGAGCAGTTCTTC. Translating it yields CASSIDYGTNEQFF.

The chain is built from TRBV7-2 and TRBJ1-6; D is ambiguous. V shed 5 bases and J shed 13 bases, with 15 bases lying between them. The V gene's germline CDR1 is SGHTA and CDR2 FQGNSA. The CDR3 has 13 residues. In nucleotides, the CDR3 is TGTGCCAGCAGCCCGGACCCTTCCGCGCCCCTCCACTTT. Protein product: CASSPDPSAPLHF. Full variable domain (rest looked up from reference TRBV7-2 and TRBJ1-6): GAGVSQSPSNKVTEKGKDVELRCDPISGHTALYWYRQSLGQGLEFLIYFQGNSAPDKSGLPSDRFSAERTGGSVSTLTIQRTQQEDSAVYLCASSPDPSAPLHFGNGTRLTVT.

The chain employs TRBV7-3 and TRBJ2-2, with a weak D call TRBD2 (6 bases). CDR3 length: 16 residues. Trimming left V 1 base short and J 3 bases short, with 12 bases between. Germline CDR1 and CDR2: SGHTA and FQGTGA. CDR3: CASSLKAGRHTGELFF. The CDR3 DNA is TGTGCCAGCAGCTTAAAGGCGGGACGACACACCGGGGAGCTGTTTTTT.

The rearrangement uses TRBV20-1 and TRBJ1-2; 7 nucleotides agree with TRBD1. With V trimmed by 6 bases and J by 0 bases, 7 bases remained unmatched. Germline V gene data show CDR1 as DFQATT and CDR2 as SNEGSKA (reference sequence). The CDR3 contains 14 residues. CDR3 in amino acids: CSAIMTGTNYGYTF. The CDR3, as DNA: TGCAGTGCAATAATGACAGGGACTAACTATGGCTACACCTTC.

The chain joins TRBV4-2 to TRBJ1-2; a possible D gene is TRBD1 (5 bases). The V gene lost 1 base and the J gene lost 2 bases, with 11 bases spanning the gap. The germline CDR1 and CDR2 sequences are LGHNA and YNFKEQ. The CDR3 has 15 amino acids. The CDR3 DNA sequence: TGTGCCAGCAGCCAAGTTGTTGACAGCAACTATGGCTACACCTTC. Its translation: CASSQVVDSNYGYTF.

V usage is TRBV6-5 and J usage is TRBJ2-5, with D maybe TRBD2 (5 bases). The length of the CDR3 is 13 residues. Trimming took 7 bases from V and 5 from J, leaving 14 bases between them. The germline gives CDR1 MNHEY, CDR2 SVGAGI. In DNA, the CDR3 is TGTGCCAGCAAGGACTGGACGTATGAGACCCAGTACTTC. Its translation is CASKDWTYETQYF.

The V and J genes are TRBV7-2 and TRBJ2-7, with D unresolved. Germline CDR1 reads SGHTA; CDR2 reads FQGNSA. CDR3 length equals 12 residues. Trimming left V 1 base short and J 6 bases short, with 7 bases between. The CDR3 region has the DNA TGTGCCAGCAGCTTAGGCCCTGTCGAGCAGTACTTC. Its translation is CASSLGPVEQYF.

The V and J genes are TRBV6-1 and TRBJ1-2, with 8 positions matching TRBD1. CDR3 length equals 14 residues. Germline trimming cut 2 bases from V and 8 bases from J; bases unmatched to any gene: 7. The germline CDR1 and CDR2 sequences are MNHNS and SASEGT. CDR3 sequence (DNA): TGTGCCAGCAGTGAACCGCGACAGGGGCGCGGCTACACCTTC. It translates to CASSEPRQGRGYTF.

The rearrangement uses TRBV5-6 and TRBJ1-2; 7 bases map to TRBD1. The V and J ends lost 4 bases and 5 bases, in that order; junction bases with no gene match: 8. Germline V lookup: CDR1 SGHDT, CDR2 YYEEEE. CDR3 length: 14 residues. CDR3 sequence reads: CASSLLGQAYGYTF. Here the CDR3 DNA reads TGTGCCAGCAGCCTCCTCGGACAGGCATATGGCTACACCTTC.

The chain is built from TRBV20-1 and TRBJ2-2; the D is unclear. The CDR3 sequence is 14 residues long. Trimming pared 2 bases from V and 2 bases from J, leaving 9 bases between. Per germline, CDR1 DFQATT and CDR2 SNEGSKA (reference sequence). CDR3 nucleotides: TGCAGTGCTAGAAACAGCCCAAACACCGGGGAGCTGTTTTTT. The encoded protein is CSARNSPNTGELFF.

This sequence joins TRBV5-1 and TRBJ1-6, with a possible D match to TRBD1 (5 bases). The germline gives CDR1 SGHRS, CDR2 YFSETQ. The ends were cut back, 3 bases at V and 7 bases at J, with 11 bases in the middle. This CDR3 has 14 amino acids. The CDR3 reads CASSSNGGNSPLHF. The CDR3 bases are TGCGCCAGCAGCTCTAACGGGGGAAATTCACCCCTCCACTTT.

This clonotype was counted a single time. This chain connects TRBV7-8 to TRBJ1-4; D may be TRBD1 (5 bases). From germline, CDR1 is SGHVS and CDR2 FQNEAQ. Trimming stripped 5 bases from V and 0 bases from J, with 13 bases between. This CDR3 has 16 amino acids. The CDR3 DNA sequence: TGTGCCAGCAGCGACGACAGATCGTCAACTAATGAAAAACTGTTTTTT. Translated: CASSDDRSSTNEKLFF.